This T cell receptor (beta chain) derives from a study of blood T cell repertoires in COVID-19. Study overall: Samples representing acute and convalescent COVID-19 were sourced from the United States, Italy and Spain. T cells, B-cell-depleted T cells, or PBMCs supplied cDNA or gDNA.

Authors' methods: The assay estimated nucleated cells by amplifying reference gene primers. Sequencing used immunoSEQ multiplex PCR; TCRdb keeps in-frame clones, though not all of them. That table furnishes V, J and clone size, whereas the DNA furnished D and trimming. The sample consists of under 300,000 clones, around 87% of them appearing once. This receptor was taken from a woman in her seventies with active or convalescent COVID-19. The sequencing sample was made of peripheral blood.

The CDR3 DNA reads as TGTGCCAGCCGTCCCCCCGGGACAACTAACTATGGCTACACCTTC. It is translated as CASRPPGTTNYGYTF. The rearrangement uses TRBV6-5 and TRBJ1-2; perhaps TRBD1 as D (6 bases). Germline CDR1 MNHEY, CDR2 SVGAGI. V lost 8 bases and J lost 0, with 16 bases in between. The CDR3 totals 15 residues.